This T cell receptor (beta chain) was observed in a study of blood T cells in healthy people across ages. Study-level background: Researchers report that template switching captured about one barcoded beta molecule per two T cells.

This clonotype was recorded a few times. No antigen is known for it. Study findings and constraints: Greater diversity and more naive CD4+ cells were seen in long-lived donors than in aged donors. With unsorted PBMCs, a conclusive comparison of naive versus antigen-experienced cells was not possible.

Primed by a sample-barcoded 5' primer and a J-beta primer mix, a second PCR proceeded for about 6 to 11 cycles. TCRdb reanalysed the 5' RACE reads using MiXCR and keeps one entry per CDR3 protein. The sample lists approximately 1,000,000 distinct CDR3 sequences; 35% to 40% were seen once. The V end lost 8 bases, the J end lost 4 bases, and 11 bases lay between the germline ends. CDR3 length: 13 amino acids. Germline V gene lookup returns CDR1 MNHNS and CDR2 SASEGT. Sequencing was carried out using blood. The chain recombines TRBV6-1 with TRBJ2-2; the D gene is possibly TRBD2 (5 bases). This clonotype was obtained from a man aged 18 to 30 in good health. CDR3 nucleotide sequence: TGTGCCAGCGGACTCAGACTCACCGGGGAGCTGTTTTTT. The encoded protein is CASGLRLTGELFF.